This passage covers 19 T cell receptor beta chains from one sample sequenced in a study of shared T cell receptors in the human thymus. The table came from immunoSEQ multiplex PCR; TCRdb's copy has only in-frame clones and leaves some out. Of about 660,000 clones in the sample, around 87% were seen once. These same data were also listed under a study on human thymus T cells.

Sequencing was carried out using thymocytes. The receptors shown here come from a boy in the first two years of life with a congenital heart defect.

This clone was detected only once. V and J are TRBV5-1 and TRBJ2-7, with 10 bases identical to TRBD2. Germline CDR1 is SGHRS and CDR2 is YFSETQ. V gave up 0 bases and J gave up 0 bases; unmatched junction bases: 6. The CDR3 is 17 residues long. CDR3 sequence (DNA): TGCGCCAGCAGCTTGGCCCCGGGGACTAGCGACTCCTACGAGCAGTACTTC. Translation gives CASSLAPGTSDSYEQYF.

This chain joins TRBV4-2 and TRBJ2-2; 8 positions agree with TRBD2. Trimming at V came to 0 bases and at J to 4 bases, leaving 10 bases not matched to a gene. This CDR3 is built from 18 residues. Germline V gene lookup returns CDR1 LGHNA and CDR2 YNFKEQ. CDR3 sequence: CASSQDGVGRAATGELFF. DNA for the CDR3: TGTGCCAGCAGCCAAGATGGGGTCGGGAGGGCGGCCACCGGGGAGCTGTTTTTT.

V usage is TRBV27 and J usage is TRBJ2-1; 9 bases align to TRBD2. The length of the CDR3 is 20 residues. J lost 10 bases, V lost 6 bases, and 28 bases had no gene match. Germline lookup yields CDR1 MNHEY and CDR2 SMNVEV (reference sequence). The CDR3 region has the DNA TGTGCCAGCAGCCCCCCTCCGTCGACTAGCGGATTACAATTGGGAGGAGAGCAGTTCTTC. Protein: CASSPPPSTSGLQLGGEQFF.

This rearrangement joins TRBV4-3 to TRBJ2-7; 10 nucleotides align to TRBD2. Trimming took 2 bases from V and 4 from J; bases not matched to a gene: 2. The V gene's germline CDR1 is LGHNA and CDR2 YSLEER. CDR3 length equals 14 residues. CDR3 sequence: CASSQWTSGYEQYF. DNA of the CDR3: TGCGCCAGCAGCCAATGGACTAGCGGTTACGAGCAGTACTTC.

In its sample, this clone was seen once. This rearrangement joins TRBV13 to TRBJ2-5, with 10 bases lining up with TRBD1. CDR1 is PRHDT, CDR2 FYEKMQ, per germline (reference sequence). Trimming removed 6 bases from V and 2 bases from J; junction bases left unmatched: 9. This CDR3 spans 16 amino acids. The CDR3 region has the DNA TGTGCCAGCAGTCCTCTGGGACAGGGGACTCAAGAGACCCAGTACTTC. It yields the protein CASSPLGQGTQETQYF.

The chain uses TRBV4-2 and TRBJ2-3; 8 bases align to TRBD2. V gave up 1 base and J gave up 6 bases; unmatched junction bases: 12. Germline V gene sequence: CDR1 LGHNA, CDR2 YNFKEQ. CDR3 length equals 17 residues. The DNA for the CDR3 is TGTGCCAGCAGCCAAGGGACGCGGGAGGCGCCCAGGGATACGCAGTATTTT. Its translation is CASSQGTREAPRDTQYF.

This CDR3 is CASSGQGFDYGYTF. The CDR3 DNA sequence: TGTGCCAGCAGTGGACAGGGGTTCGACTATGGCTACACCTTC. The chain recombines TRBV6-1 with TRBJ1-2; 8 bases match TRBD1. V lost 4 bases and J lost 3; bases outside the gene matches: 4. The germline V gene has CDR1 MNHNS and CDR2 SASEGT. This CDR3 comprises 14 residues.

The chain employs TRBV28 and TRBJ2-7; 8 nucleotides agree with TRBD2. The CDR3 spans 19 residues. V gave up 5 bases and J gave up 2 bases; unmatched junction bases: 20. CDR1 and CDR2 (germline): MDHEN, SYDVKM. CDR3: CASSPPPSGVAGSPYEQYF. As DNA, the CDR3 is TGTGCCAGCAGTCCGCCACCTTCCGGGGTAGCGGGATCCCCCTACGAGCAGTACTTC. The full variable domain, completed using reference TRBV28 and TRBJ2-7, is DVKVTQSSRYLVKRTGEKVFLECVQDMDHENMFWYRQDPGLGLRLIYFSYDVKMKEKGDIPEGYSVSREKKERFSLILESASTNQTSMYLCASSPPPSGVAGSPYEQYFGPGTRLTVT.

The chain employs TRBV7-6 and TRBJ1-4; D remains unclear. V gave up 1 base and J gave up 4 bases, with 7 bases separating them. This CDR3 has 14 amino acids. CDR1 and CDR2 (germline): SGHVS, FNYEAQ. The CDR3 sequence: CASSLESLNEKLFF. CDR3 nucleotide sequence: TGTGCCAGCAGCTTAGAATCCCTTAATGAAAAACTGTTTTTT. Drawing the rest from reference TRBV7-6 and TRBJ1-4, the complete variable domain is GAGVSQSPRYKVTKRGQDVALRCDPISGHVSLYWYRQALGQGPEFLTYFNYEAQQDKSGLPNDRFSAERPEGSISTLTIQRTEQRDSAMYRCASSLESLNEKLFFGSGTQLSVL.

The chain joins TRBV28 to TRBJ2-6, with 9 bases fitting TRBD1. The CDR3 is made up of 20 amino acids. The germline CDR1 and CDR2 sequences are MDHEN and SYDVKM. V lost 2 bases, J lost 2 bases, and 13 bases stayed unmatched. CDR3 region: CASSLDIPGTGLAGANVLTF. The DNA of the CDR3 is TGTGCCAGCAGTTTAGATATTCCCGGGACAGGGTTGGCTGGGGCCAACGTCCTGACTTTC.

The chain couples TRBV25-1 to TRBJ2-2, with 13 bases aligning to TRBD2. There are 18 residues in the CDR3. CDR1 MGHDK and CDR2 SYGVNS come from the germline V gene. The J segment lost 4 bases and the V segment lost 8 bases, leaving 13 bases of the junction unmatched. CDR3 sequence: CASRPRPGLAGPTGELFF. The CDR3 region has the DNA TGTGCCAGCCGACCAAGACCGGGACTAGCGGGACCCACCGGGGAGCTGTTTTTT.

CDR3 residues: CASSSMVTDTQYF. CDR3 sequence (DNA): TGTGCCAGCAGCTCTATGGTCACAGATACGCAGTATTTT. The chain joins TRBV13 to TRBJ2-3; D is uncertain. Germline V CDR1 and CDR2: PRHDT, FYEKMQ (reference sequence). The CDR3 has 13 residues. The germline V and J ends were trimmed by 4 bases and 2 bases, with 7 bases remaining between them.

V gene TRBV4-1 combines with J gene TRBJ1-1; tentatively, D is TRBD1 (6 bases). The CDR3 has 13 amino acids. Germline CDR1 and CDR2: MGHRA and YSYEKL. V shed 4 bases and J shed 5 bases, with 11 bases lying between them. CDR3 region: CASSRGQGTEAFF. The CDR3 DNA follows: TGCGCCAGCAGCCGGGGGCAAGGGACTGAAGCTTTCTTT.

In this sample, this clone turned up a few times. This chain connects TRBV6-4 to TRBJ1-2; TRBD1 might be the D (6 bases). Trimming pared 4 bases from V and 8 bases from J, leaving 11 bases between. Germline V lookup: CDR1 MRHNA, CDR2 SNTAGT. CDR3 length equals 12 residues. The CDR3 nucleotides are TGTGCCAGCAGTGCCCTCGGACAGGGCTACACCTTC. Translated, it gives CASSALGQGYTF.

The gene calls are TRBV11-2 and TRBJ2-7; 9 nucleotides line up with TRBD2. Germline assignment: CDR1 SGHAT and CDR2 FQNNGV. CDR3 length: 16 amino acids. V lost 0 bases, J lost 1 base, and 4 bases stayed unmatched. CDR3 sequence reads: CASSLDHLAGSYEQYF. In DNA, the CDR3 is TGTGCCAGCAGCTTAGATCATCTAGCGGGATCCTACGAGCAGTACTTC. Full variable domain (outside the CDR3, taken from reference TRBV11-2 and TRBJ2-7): EAGVAQSPRYKIIEKRQSVAFWCNPISGHATLYWYQQILGQGPKLLIQFQNNGVVDDSQLPKDRFSAERLKGVDSTLKIQPAKLEDSAVYLCASSLDHLAGSYEQYFGPGTRLTVT.

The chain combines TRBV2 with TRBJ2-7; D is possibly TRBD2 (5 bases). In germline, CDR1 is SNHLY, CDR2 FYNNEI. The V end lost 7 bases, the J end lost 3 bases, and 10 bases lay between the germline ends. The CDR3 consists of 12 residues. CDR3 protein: CASKERNYEQYF. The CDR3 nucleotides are TGTGCCAGCAAGGAGCGGAACTACGAGCAGTACTTC.

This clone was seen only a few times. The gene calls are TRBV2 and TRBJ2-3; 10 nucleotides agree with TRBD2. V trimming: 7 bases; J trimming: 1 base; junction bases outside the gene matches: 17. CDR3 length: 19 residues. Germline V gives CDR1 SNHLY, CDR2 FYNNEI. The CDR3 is CASNPPLAGEKRGTDTQYF. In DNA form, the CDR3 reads TGTGCCAGCAACCCCCCTCTAGCGGGAGAGAAAAGGGGCACAGATACGCAGTATTTT.

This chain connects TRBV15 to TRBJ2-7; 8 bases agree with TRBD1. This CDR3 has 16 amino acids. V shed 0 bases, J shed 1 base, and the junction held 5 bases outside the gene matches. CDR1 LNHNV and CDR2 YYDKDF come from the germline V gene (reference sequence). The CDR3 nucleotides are TGTGCCACCAGCAGAGATAACAGGGGGTTTTCCTACGAGCAGTACTTC. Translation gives CATSRDNRGFSYEQYF.

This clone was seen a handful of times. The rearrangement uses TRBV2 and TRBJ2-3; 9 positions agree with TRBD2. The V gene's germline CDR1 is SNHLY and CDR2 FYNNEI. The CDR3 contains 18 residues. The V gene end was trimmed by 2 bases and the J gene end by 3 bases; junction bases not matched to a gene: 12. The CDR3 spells CASSEPIAGAPVTDTQYF. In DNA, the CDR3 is TGTGCCAGCAGTGAACCAATAGCGGGAGCCCCGGTTACAGATACGCAGTATTTT.